This T cell receptor beta chain came from a study of CD8+ T cells in alopecia areata. Whole-study findings and limits: Relative to mice, TCR sharing across patients was less clear, a difference possibly HLA-related. For lesional scalp, especially alopecia totalis/universalis, clonality was higher than in normal scalp.

Lesional scalp tissue (obtained by punch biopsy) and peripheral blood were collected from alopecia areata patients. A note on this clone: What it binds is not known.

The sequencing template was cDNA reverse transcribed from extracted RNA. Assay: immunoSEQ multiplex PCR; the TCRdb copy retains only in-frame clones and omits some. This table has just over 30,000 clones, roughly 60% appearing once. Trimming cost V 4 bases and J 2 bases, with 11 bases left between them. In germline, CDR1 is KGHSH, CDR2 LQKENI. This CDR3 comprises 14 residues. This sequence originates from a human donor with alopecia areata. The chain couples TRBV18 to TRBJ2-5, with a weak D call TRBD2 (6 bases). Material for sequencing was NKG2D-high CD8+ T cells sorted from blood. The CDR3 region has the DNA TGTGCCAGCTCACTACTAGCCATTCAAGAGACCCAGTACTTC. This encodes CASSLLAIQETQYF.